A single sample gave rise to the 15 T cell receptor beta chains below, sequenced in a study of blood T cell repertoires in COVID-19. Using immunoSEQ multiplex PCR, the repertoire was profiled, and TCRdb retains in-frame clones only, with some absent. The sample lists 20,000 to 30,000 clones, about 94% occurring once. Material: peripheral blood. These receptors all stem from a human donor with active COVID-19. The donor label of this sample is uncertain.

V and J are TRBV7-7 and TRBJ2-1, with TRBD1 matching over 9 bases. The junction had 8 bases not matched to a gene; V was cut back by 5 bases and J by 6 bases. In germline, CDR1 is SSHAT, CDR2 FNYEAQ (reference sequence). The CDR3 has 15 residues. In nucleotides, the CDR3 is TGTGCCAGCAGCCAGGACAGGGGTAATGGCAATGAGCAGTTCTTC. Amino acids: CASSQDRGNGNEQFF.

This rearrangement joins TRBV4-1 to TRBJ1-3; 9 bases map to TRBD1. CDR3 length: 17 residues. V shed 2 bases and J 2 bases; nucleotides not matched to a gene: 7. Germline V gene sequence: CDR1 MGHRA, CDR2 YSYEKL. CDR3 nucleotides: TGCGCCAGCAGCCAACCAACCGGGACAGGGACTGGAAACACCATATATTTT. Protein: CASSQPTGTGTGNTIYF.

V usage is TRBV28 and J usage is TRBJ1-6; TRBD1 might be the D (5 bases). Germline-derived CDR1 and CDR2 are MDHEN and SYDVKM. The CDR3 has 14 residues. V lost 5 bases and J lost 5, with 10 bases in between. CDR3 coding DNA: TGTGCCAGCAGTCAACAGGTGAATAATTCACCCCTCCACTTT. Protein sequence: CASSQQVNNSPLHF. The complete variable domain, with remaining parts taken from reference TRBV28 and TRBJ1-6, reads DVKVTQSSRYLVKRTGEKVFLECVQDMDHENMFWYRQDPGLGLRLIYFSYDVKMKEKGDIPEGYSVSREKKERFSLILESASTNQTSMYLCASSQQVNNSPLHFGNGTRLTVT.

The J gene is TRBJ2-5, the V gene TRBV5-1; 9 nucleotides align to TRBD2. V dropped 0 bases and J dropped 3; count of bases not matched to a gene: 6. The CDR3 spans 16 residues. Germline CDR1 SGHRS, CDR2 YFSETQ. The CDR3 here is CASSLGGSGGKETQYF. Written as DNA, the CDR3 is TGCGCCAGCAGCTTGGGAGGTAGCGGGGGAAAAGAGACCCAGTACTTC.

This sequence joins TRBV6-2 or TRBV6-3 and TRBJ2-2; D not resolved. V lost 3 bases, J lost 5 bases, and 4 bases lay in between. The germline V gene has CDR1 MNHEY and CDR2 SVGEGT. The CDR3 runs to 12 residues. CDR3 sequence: CASSYQTGELFF. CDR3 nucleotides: TGTGCCAGCAGTTATCAGACCGGGGAGCTGTTTTTT.

CDR3 loop: CASSPGQAWAGANVLTF. In DNA, the CDR3 is TGTGCCAGCAGCCCGGGACAGGCGTGGGCTGGGGCCAACGTCCTGACTTTC. The rearrangement links TRBV5-6 to TRBJ2-6; 8 bases are shared with TRBD1. Germline assignment: CDR1 SGHDT and CDR2 YYEEEE. The CDR3 totals 17 residues. J was trimmed by 2 bases and V by 4 bases; bases with no gene match: 8. Filled out from reference TRBV5-6 and TRBJ2-6, the complete variable domain reads DAGVTQSPTHLIKTRGQQVTLRCSPKSGHDTVSWYQQALGQGPQFIFQYYEEEERQRGNFPDRFSGHQFPNYSSELNVNALLLGDSALYLCASSPGQAWAGANVLTFGAGSRLTVL.

CDR3 protein: CASSGGGTSVYEQYF. CDR3 DNA sequence: TGTGCCAGCAGCGGGGGGGGGACTAGCGTCTACGAGCAGTACTTC. The chain couples TRBV5-8 to TRBJ2-7; 10 bases are a match to TRBD2. Losses at the gene ends were 4 bases for V and 3 bases for J; bases not matched to a gene: 7. The V gene's germline CDR1 is SGHTS and CDR2 YDEGEE. The CDR3 extends over 15 amino acids.

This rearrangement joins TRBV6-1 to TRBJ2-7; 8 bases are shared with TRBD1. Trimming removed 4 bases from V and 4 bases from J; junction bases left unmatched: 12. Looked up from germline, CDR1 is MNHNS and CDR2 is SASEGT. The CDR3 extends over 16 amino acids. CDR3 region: CASSGGRTGRGYEQYF. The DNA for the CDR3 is TGTGCCAGCAGTGGCGGCCGGACAGGGAGAGGTTACGAGCAGTACTTC.

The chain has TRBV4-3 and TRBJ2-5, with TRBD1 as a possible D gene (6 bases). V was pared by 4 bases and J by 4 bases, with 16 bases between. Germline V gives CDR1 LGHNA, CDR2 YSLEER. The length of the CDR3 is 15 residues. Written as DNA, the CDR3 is TGCGCCAGCAGCCTTACCCAGGGGAGAGGAGAGACCCAGTACTTC. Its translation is CASSLTQGRGETQYF.

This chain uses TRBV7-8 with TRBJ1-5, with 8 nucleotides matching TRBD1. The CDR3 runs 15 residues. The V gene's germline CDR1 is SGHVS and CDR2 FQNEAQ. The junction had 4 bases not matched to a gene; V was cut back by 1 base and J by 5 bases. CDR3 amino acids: CASSLGQGAYQPQHF. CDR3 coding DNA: TGTGCCAGCAGCTTAGGTCAGGGGGCATATCAGCCCCAGCATTTT. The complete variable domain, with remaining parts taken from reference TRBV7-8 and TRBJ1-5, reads GAGVSQSPRYKVAKRGQDVALRCDPISGHVSLFWYQQALGQGPEFLTYFQNEAQLDKSGLPSDRFFAERPEGSVSTLKIQRTQQEDSAVYLCASSLGQGAYQPQHFGDGTRLSIL.

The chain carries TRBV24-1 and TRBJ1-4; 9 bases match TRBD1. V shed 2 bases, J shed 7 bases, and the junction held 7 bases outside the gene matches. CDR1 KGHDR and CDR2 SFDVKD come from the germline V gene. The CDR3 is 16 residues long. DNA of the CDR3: TGTGCCACCAGTGATTCCACAGGGGGCCGTGGTGAAAAACTGTTTTTT. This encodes CATSDSTGGRGEKLFF.

This CDR3 reads CASSYRGLVRYEQYF. DNA for the CDR3: TGTGCCAGCAGTTACCGGGGACTAGTGAGGTACGAGCAGTACTTC. This chain uses TRBV6-2 or TRBV6-3 with TRBJ2-7; the match to TRBD2 covers 8 bases. The CDR3 is 15 residues long. Germline V gives CDR1 MNHEY, CDR2 SVGEGT. Unmatched junction bases numbered 7, after V lost 2 bases and J lost 4 bases.

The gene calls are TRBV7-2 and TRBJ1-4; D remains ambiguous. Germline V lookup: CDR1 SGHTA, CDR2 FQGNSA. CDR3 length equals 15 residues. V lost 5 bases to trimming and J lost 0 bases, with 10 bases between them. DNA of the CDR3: TGTGCCAGCAGCACACCGCCTGCAACTAATGAAAAACTGTTTTTT. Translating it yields CASSTPPATNEKLFF. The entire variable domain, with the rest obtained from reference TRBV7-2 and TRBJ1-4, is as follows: GAGVSQSPSNKVTEKGKDVELRCDPISGHTALYWYRQSLGQGLEFLIYFQGNSAPDKSGLPSDRFSAERTGGSVSTLTIQRTQQEDSAVYLCASSTPPATNEKLFFGSGTQLSVL.

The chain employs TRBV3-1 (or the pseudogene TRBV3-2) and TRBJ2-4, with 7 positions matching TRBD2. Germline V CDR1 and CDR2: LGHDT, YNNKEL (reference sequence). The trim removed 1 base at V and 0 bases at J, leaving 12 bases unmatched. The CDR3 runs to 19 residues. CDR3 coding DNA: TGTGCCAGCAGCCAAGGGGGCCGCGGGGGACCCTTAGCCAAAAACATTCAGTACTTC. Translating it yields CASSQGGRGGPLAKNIQYF.

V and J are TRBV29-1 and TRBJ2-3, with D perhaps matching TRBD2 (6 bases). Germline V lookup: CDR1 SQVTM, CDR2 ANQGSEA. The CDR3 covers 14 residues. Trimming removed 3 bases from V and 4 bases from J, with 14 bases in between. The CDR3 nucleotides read TGCAGCGTTGATTATGGGCTAGCGCCAGATACGCAGTATTTT. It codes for CSVDYGLAPDTQYF.